This T cell receptor beta chain emerged from a study of T-cell reconstitution after alpha-beta-depleted transplantation in children. The TCRbeta library was prepared with unique molecular identifiers. Each CDR3 protein gets one entry after TCRdb re-called the PCR reads with MiXCR. Of approximately 500,000 distinct CDR3 sequences in the sample, around 27% were seen once. Germline values: CDR1 SGDLS, CDR2 YYNGEE. V lost 2 bases to trimming and J lost 8 bases, with 16 bases between them. This CDR3 is built from 15 residues. The V and J genes are TRBV9 and TRBJ1-4; D call uncertain. The sequence was collected from a boy in the first two years of life with Wiskott-Aldrich syndrome, due to receive a stem cell transplant. This sample comprised PBMCs, obtained before TCRalphabeta/CD19-depleted stem cell transplant. The CDR3 sequence is CASSVLSGDQEKLFF. As DNA, the CDR3 is TGTGCCAGCAGCGTTTTATCGGGAGACCAAGAAAAACTGTTTTTT.